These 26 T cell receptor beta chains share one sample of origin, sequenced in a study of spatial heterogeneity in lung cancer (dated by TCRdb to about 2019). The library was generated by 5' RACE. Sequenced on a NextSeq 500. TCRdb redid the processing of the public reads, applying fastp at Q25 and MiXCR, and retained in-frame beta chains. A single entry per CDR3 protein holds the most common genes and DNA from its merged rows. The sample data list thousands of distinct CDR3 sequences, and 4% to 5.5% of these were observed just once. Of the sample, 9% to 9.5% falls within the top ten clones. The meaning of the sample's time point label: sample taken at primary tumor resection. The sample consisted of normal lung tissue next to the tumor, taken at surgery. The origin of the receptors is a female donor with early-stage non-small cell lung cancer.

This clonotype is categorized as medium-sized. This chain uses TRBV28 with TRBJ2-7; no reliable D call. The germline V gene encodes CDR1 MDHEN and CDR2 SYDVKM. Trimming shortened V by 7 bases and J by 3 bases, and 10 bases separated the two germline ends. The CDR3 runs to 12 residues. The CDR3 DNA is TGTGCCAGCACCACGGGTTACTACGAGCAGTACTTC. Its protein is CASTTGYYEQYF.

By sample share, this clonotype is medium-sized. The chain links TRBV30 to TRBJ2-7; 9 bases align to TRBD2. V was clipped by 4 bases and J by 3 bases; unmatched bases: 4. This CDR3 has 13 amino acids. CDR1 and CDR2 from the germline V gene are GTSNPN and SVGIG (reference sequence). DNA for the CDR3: TGTGCCTGGACTAGCGGGAACGACTACGAGCAGTACTTC. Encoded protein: CAWTSGNDYEQYF.

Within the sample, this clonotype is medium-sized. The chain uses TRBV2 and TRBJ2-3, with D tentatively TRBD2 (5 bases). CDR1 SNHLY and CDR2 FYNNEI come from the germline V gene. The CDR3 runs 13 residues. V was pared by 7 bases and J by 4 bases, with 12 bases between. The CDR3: CASIIGGADTQYF. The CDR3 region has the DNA TGTGCCAGCATAATAGGAGGAGCAGATACGCAGTATTTT.

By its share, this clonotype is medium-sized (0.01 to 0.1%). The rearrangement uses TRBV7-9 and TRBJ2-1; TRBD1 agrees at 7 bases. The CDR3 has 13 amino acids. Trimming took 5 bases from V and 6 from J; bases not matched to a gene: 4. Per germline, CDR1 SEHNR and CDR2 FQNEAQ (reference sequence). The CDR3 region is CASSGWTGNEQFF. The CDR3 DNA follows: TGTGCCAGCAGCGGGTGGACAGGCAATGAGCAGTTCTTC. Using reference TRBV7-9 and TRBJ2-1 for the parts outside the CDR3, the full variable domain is DTGVSQNPRHKITKRGQNVTFRCDPISEHNRLYWYRQTLGQGPEFLTYFQNEAQLEKSRLLSDRFSAERPKGSFSTLEIQRTEQGDSAMYLCASSGWTGNEQFFGPGTRLTVL.

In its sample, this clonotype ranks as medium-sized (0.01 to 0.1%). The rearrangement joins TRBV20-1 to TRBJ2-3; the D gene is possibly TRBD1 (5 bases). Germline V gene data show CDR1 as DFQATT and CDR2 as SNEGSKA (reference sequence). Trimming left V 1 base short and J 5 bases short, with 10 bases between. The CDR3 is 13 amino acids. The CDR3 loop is CSARVAGKDTQYF. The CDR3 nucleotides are TGCAGTGCTAGAGTAGCAGGGAAAGATACGCAGTATTTT.

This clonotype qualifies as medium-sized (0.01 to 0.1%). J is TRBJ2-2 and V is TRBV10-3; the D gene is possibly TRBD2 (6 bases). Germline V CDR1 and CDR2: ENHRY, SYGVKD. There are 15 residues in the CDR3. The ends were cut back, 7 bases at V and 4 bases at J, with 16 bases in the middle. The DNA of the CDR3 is TGTGCCATCAAGACCGGGACTCAAGTCACCGGGGAGCTGTTTTTT. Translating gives CAIKTGTQVTGELFF.

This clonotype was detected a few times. CDR3 in amino acids: CASSPSGRPQETQYF. CDR3 nucleotides: TGCGCCAGCAGTCCTAGCGGGAGACCCCAAGAGACCCAGTACTTC. This chain uses TRBV10-1 with TRBJ2-5, with 10 bases that match TRBD2. CDR1 and CDR2 (germline): WNHNN, SYGVQD (reference sequence). After removal of 5 bases from V and 1 base from J, the junction contained 4 bases not matched to a gene. The CDR3 has 15 amino acids.

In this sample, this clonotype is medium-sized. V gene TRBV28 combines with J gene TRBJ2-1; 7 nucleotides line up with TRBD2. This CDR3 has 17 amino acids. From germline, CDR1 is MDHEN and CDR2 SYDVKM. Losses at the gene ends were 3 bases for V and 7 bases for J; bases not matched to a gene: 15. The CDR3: CASSFTVVVLGGNEQFF. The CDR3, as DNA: TGTGCCAGCAGTTTTACGGTCGTTGTGCTGGGGGGGAATGAGCAGTTCTTC.

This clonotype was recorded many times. The CDR3: CSARDRWAQYF. The CDR3 DNA reads TGCAGTGCTAGAGATAGGTGGGCCCAGTACTTC. The chain recombines TRBV20-1 with TRBJ2-5; no firm D call. This CDR3 contains 11 residues. V was pared by 0 bases and J by 9 bases, with 8 bases between. Germline CDR1 is DFQATT and CDR2 is SNEGSKA (reference sequence).

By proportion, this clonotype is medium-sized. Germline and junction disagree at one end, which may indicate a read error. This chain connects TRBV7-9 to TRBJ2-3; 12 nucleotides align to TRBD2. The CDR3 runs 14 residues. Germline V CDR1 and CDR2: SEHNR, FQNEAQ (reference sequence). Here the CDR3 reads CASSLAGGGDTQYF. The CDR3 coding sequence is TGTGCCAGCAGCCTAGCGGGAGGGGGAGATACGCAGTATTTT.

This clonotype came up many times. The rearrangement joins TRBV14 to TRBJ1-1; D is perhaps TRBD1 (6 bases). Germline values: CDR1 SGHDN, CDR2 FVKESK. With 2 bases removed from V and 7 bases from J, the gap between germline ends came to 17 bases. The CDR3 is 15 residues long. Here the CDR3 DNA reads TGTGCCAGCAGCCAATATGTAAGGGGGGGCAGTGAAGCTTTCTTT. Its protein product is CASSQYVRGGSEAFF.

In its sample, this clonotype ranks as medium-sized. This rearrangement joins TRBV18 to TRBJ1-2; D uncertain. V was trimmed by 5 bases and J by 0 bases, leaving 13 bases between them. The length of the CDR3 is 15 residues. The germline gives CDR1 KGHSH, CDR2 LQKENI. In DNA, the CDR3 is TGTGCCAGCTCATCAACAACCAGTTCTAACTATGGCTACACCTTC. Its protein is CASSSTTSSNYGYTF.

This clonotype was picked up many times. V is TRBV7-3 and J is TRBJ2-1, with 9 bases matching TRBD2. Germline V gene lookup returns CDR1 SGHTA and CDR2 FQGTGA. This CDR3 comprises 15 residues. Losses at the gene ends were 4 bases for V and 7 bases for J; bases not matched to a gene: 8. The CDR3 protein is CASSSQAGGGNEQFF. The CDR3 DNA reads TGTGCCAGCAGCTCCCAGGCGGGAGGGGGGAATGAGCAGTTCTTC.

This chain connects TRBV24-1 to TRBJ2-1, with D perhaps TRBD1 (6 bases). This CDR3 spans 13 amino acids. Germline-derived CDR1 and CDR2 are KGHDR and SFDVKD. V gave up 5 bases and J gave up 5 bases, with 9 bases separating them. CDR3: CATSGTANNEQFF. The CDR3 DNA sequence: TGTGCCACCAGTGGGACAGCAAACAATGAGCAGTTCTTC.

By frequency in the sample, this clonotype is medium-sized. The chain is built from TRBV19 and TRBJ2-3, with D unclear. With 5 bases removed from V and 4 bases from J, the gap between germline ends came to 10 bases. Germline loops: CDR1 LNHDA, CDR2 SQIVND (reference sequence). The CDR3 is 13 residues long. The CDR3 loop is CASSPLGSDTQYF. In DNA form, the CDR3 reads TGTGCCAGTAGTCCCCTCGGGTCAGATACGCAGTATTTT.

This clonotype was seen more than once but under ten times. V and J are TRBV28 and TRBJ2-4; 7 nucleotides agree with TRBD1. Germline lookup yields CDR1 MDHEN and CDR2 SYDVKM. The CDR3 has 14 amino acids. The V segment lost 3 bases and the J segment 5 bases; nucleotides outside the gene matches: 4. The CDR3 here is CASSLRTGENIQYF. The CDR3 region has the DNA TGTGCCAGCAGTTTGCGAACAGGGGAAAACATTCAGTACTTC.

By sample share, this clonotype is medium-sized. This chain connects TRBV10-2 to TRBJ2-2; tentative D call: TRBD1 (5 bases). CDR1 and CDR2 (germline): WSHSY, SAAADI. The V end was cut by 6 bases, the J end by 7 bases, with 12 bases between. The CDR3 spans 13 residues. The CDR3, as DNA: TGCGCCAGCAGCGGCGGACAACTCGGGGAGCTGTTTTTT. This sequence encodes CASSGGQLGELFF.

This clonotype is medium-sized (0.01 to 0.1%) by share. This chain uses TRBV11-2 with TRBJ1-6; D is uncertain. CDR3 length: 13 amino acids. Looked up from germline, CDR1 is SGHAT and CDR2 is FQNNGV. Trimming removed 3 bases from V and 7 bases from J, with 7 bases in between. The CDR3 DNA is TGTGCCAGCAGCTTTAACTTAAATTCACCCCTCCACTTT. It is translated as CASSFNLNSPLHF.

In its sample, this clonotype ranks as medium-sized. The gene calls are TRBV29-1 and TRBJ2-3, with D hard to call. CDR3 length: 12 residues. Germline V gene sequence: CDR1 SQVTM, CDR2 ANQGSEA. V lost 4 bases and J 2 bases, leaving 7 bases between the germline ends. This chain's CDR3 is CSVGQNTDTQYF. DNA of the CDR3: TGCAGCGTTGGTCAGAACACAGATACGCAGTATTTT.

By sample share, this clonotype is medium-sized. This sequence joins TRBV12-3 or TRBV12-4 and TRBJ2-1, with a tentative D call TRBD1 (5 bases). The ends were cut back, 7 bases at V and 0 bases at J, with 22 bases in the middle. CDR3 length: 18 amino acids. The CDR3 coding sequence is TGTGCCAGCAAAACACAGGAGATCCCTCCAAGCTCCTACAATGAGCAGTTCTTC. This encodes CASKTQEIPPSSYNEQFF.

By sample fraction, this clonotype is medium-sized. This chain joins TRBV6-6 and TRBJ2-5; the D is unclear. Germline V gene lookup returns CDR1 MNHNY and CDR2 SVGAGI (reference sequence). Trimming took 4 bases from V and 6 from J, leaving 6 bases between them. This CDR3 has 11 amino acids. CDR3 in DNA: TGTGCCAGCAGTTCCACGCAGACCCAGTACTTC. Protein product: CASSSTQTQYF.

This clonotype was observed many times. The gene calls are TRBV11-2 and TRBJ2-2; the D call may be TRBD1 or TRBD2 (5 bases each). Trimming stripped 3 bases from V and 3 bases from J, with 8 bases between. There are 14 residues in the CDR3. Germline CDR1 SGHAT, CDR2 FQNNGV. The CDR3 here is CASSFRGDTGELFF. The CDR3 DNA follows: TGTGCCAGCAGCTTTAGAGGGGACACCGGGGAGCTGTTTTTT.

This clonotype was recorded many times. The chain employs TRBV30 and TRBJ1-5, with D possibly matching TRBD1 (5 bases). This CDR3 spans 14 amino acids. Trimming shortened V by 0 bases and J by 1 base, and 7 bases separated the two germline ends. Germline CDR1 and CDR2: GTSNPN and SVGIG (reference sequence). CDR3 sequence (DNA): TGTGCCTGGAGTGTGGGGGACAGCAATCAGCCCCAGCATTTT. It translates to CAWSVGDSNQPQHF.

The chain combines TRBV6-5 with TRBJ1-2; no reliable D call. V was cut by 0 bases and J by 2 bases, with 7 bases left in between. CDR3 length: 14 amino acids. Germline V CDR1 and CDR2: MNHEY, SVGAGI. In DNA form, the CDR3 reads TGTGCCAGCAGTTACTCTCGAGGGAACTATGGCTACACCTTC. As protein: CASSYSRGNYGYTF.

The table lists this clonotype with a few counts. CDR3 in amino acids: CASSPLLAGLSTDTQYF. CDR3 DNA sequence: TGTGCCAGCAGCCCCTTACTAGCGGGGTTAAGCACAGATACGCAGTATTTT. This chain links TRBV6-6 with TRBJ2-3; 10 positions agree with TRBD2. Trimming removed 6 bases from V and 0 bases from J; junction bases left unmatched: 9. This CDR3 comprises 17 residues. Germline CDR1 is MNHNY and CDR2 is SVGAGI (reference sequence).

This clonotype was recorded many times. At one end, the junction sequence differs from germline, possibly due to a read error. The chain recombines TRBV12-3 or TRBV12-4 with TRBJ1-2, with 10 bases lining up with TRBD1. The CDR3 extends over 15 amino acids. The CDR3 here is CASSWPGQGIYGYNF. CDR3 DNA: TGTGCCAGCAGTTGGCCGGGACAGGGGATCTATGGCTACAACTTC.